This T cell receptor beta chain was captured by sequencing in a study of graft-versus-host responses after intestinal transplantation. Study background: Recipients were all induced with anti-thymocyte globulin, then given tacrolimus and steroids for approximately 3 years. Broader study findings: In recipient marrow, GvH clones were found, and some appeared first in ileum or blood.

Germline V gene sequence: CDR1 MDHEN, CDR2 SYDVKM. With 0 bases removed from V and 7 bases from J, the gap between germline ends came to 6 bases. The CDR3 is 12 amino acids. The table came from immunoSEQ multiplex PCR; TCRdb's copy has only in-frame clones and leaves some out. Of roughly 120,000 clones listed, approximately 92% are singletons. With regard to this clone: What it binds is not known. Other DNA sequences from this sample encode an identical CDR3 as well.

The V and J genes are TRBV28 and TRBJ1-2, with D maybe TRBD1 (5 bases). This TCR derives from a human donor who received an intestinal transplant. This specimen was unstimulated CD4+ T cells sorted from spleen or lymph node cells, taken before intestinal transplant. DNA of the CDR3: TGTGCCAGCAGTTTATGGCAGGGTGGCTACACCTTC. Amino acids: CASSLWQGGYTF.